Shown below are 14 T cell receptor beta chains from a single sample sequenced in a study of CD8+ T cells in alopecia areata. Regarding treatment: oral pan-JAK inhibitor, 5-10 mg twice daily. Extracted RNA was reverse transcribed, and the resulting cDNA served as sequencing template. The data were produced by immunoSEQ multiplex PCR, yet TCRdb's version contains in-frame clones alone and is incomplete. The profile covers more than 95,000 clones, with 85% to 90% appearing a single time and approximately 12% taken by the ten largest. Sample: CD8+ T cells sorted from blood, taken at approximately week 30, from a patient treated with tofacitinib. These receptors came from a human donor with alopecia areata.

In this sample, this clone turned up once. The V gene is TRBV7-3, the J gene TRBJ2-1; a weak D match, TRBD1 (5 bases). Germline CDR1 reads SGHTA; CDR2 reads FQGTGA. The V end lost 2 bases, the J end lost 15 bases, and 14 bases lay between the germline ends. The CDR3 has 12 amino acids. The CDR3 nucleotides are TGTGCCAGCAGCTTATTTTCAGGGTTGCCGTTCTTC. Residues: CASSLFSGLPFF. The whole variable domain, remainder taken from reference TRBV7-3 and TRBJ2-1, is GAGVSQTPSNKVTEKGKYVELRCDPISGHTALYWYRQSLGQGPEFLIYFQGTGAADDSGLPNDRFFAVRPEGSVSTLKIQRTERGDSAVYLCASSLFSGLPFFGPGTRLTVL.

This clone was recorded a few times. In nucleotides, the CDR3 is TGCGCCAGCAGCCACCTGAACACTGAAGCTTTCTTT. The encoded protein is CASSHLNTEAFF. The rearrangement joins TRBV4-1 to TRBJ1-1; D is ambiguous. The V gene's germline CDR1 is MGHRA and CDR2 YSYEKL. The CDR3 totals 12 residues. Trimming shortened V by 3 bases and J by 0 bases, and 2 bases separated the two germline ends.

The chain has TRBV11-2 and TRBJ2-2; D not resolved. Between the trimmed V and J ends, which lost 3 bases and 4 bases, there was a span of 12 bases. This CDR3 is 15 amino acids long. The germline V gene encodes CDR1 SGHAT and CDR2 FQNNGV. The CDR3 spells CASSFNSVGTGELFF. DNA of the CDR3: TGTGCCAGCAGCTTCAACAGTGTGGGCACCGGGGAGCTGTTTTTT.

V gene TRBV4-2 combines with J gene TRBJ1-6, with D perhaps matching TRBD1 (5 bases). This CDR3 is built from 19 residues. Trimming pared 0 bases from V and 6 bases from J, leaving 21 bases between. From germline, CDR1 is LGHNA and CDR2 YNFKEQ. CDR3 residues: CASSQEGRGAGLTNSPLHF. The CDR3 DNA follows: TGTGCCAGCAGCCAAGAAGGAAGGGGTGCGGGTTTAACTAATTCACCCCTCCACTTT.

This sequence joins TRBV4-2 and TRBJ2-7, with 9 positions matching TRBD2. Losses at the gene ends were 0 bases for V and 7 bases for J; bases not matched to a gene: 10. Germline V lookup: CDR1 LGHNA, CDR2 YNFKEQ. CDR3 length: 16 amino acids. As DNA, the CDR3 is TGTGCCAGCAGCCAAGACAAAGCGGGAGGCCAATTTGAGCAGTACTTC. Amino acids: CASSQDKAGGQFEQYF.

V usage is TRBV11-2 and J usage is TRBJ2-7; D remains unclear. The CDR3 has 13 amino acids. Looked up from germline, CDR1 is SGHAT and CDR2 is FQNNGV. Trimming stripped 1 base from V and 3 bases from J, with 7 bases between. The CDR3 DNA is TGTGCCAGCAGCTTAGGGTTCAGCTACGAGCAGTACTTC. Amino acid sequence: CASSLGFSYEQYF.

This clone was recorded once. The rearrangement uses TRBV7-9 and TRBJ1-2; 9 positions agree with TRBD1. In germline, CDR1 is SEHNR, CDR2 FQNEAQ (reference sequence). The CDR3 is 14 residues long. Losses at the gene ends were 1 base for V and 6 bases for J; bases not matched to a gene: 3. This CDR3 reads CASSLVGTGHGYTF. In DNA, the CDR3 is TGTGCCAGCAGCTTAGTGGGGACAGGGCATGGCTACACCTTC.

As regards this clone: It is likely a read error, because the conserved phenylalanine at the end of the CDR3 is missing. V usage is TRBV6-6 and J usage is TRBJ2-7; D call uncertain. CDR1 and CDR2 (germline): MNHNY, SVGAGI (reference sequence). CDR3 length: 11 amino acids. Trimming took 7 bases from V and 2 from J, leaving 6 bases between them. CDR3 coding DNA: TGTGCCAGCACCTCACCCTACGAGCAGTACCTC. This encodes CASTSPYEQYL.

CDR3 DNA: TGTGCCAGCAGCGGCTCTTTCGAGCTGTTTTTT. It encodes CASSGSFELFF. J is TRBJ2-2 and V is TRBV7-9; D is ambiguous. In germline, CDR1 is SEHNR, CDR2 FQNEAQ (reference sequence). This CDR3 region has 11 residues. Trimming removed 5 bases at V and 11 bases at J, with 9 bases between.

This chain uses TRBV9 with TRBJ2-4, with 10 bases aligning to TRBD1. The CDR3 is 14 residues long. CDR1 is SGDLS, CDR2 YYNGEE, per germline. Trimming removed 4 bases from V and 6 bases from J; junction bases left unmatched: 4. Here the CDR3 DNA reads TGTGCCAGCAGCACCGGACAGGGGGGAAACATTCAGTACTTC. As protein: CASSTGQGGNIQYF.

The chain employs TRBV5-6 and TRBJ1-2; 7 bases match TRBD1. The V gene end was trimmed by 0 bases and the J gene end by 3 bases; junction bases not matched to a gene: 2. Germline V gives CDR1 SGHDT, CDR2 YYEEEE. This CDR3 has 14 residues. DNA of the CDR3: TGTGCCAGCAGCTTGGCGACAGGGCACTATGGCTACACCTTC. It encodes CASSLATGHYGYTF.

V and J are TRBV7-3 and TRBJ1-2, with D possibly TRBD1 on 5 matching bases. The V gene lost 11 bases and the J gene lost 5 bases, with 18 bases spanning the gap. Germline values: CDR1 SGHTA, CDR2 FQGTGA. CDR3 length equals 13 residues. CDR3 DNA: TGTGCCTTTGCAAGGGGCGCACAATATGGCTACACCTTC. Translated: CAFARGAQYGYTF.

This clone occurred once. The V and J genes are TRBV28 and TRBJ1-2; D is undetermined. This CDR3 region has 12 residues. The V end was cut by 6 bases, the J end by 2 bases, with 7 bases between. Germline V gives CDR1 MDHEN, CDR2 SYDVKM. CDR3 sequence: CASRPENYGYTF. The CDR3 DNA sequence: TGTGCCAGCAGGCCTGAGAACTATGGCTACACCTTC.

V gene TRBV6-4 combines with J gene TRBJ2-7; D assignment may be TRBD1 or TRBD2 (5 bases each). The germline gives CDR1 MRHNA, CDR2 SNTAGT. The CDR3 consists of 14 residues. Trimming removed 6 bases from V and 2 bases from J, with 14 bases in between. The CDR3 coding sequence is TGTGCCAGCAGCGCCGGGACGGGTCCCTACGAGCAGTACTTC. Amino acid sequence: CASSAGTGPYEQYF.